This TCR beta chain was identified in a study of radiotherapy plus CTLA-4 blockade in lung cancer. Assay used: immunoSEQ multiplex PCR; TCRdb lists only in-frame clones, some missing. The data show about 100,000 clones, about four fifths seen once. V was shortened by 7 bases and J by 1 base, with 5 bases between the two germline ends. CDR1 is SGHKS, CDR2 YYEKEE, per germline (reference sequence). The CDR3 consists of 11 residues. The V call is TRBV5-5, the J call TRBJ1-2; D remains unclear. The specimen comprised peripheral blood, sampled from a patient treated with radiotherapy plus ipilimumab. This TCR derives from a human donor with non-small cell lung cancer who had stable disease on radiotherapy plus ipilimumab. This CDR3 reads CASWSNYGYTF. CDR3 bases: TGTGCCAGCTGGAGTAACTATGGCTACACCTTC.